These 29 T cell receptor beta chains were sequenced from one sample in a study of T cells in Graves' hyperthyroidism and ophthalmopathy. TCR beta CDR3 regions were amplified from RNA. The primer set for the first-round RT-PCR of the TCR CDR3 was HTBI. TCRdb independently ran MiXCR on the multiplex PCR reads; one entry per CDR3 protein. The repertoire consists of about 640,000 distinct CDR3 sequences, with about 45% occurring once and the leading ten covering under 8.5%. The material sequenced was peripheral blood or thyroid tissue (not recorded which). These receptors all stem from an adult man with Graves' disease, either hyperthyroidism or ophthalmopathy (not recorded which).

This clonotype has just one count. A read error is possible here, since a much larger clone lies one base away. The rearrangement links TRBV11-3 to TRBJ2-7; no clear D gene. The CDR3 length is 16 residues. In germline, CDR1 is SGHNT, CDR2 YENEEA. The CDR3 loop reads CASGLELAAGAYEQYF. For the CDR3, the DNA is TGTGCCAGCGGCTTAGAGTTGGCGGCAGGTGCCTACGAGCAGTACTTC.

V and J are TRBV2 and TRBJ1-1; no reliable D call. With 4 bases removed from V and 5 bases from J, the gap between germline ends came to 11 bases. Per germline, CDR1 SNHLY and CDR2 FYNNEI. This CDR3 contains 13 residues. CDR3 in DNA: TGTGCCAGCAGTGCACTCAGAGGGACTGAAGCTTTCTTT. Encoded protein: CASSALRGTEAFF.

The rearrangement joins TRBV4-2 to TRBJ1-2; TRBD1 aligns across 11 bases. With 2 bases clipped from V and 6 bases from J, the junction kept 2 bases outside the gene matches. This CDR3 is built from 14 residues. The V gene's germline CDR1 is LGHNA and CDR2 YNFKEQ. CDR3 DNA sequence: TGTGCCAGCAGCCAACCGGGACAGGGGGATGGCTACACCTTC. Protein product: CASSQPGQGDGYTF.

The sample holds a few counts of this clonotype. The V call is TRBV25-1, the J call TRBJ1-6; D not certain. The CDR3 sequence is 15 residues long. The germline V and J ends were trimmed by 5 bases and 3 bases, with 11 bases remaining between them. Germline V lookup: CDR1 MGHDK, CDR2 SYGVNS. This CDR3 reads CASSYTRDYNSPLHF. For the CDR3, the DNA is TGTGCCAGCAGTTATACTCGCGACTATAATTCACCCCTCCACTTT.

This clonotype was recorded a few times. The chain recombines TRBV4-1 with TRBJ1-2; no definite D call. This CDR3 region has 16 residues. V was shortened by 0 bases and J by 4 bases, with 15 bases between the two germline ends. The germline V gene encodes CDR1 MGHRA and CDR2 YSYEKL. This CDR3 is CASSQEGRAVIYGYTF. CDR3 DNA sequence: TGCGCCAGCAGCCAAGAGGGTCGCGCCGTAATCTATGGCTACACCTTC.

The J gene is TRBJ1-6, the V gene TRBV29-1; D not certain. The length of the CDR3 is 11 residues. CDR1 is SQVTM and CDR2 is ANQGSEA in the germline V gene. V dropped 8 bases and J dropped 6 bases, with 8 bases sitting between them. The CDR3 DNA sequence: TGCAGCTTATCCCCTAATTCACCCCTCCACTTT. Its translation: CSLSPNSPLHF.

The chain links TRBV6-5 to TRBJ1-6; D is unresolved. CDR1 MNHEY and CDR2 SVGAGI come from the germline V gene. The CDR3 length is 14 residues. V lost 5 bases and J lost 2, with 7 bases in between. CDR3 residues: CASSREPYNSPLHF. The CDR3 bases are TGTGCCAGCAGTAGGGAGCCCTATAATTCACCCCTCCACTTT.

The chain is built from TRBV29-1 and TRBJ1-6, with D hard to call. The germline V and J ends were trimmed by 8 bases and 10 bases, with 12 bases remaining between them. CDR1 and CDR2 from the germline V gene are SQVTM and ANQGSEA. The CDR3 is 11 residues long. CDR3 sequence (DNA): TGCAGCAGCCAACCGGGATCACCCCTCCACTTT. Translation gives CSSQPGSPLHF.

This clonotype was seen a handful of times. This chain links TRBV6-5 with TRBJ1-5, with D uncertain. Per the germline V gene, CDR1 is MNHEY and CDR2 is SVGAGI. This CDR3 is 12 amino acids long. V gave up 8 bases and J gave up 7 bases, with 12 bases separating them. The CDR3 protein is CASGTFNQPQHF. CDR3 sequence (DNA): TGTGCCAGCGGAACGTTTAACCAGCCCCAGCATTTT.

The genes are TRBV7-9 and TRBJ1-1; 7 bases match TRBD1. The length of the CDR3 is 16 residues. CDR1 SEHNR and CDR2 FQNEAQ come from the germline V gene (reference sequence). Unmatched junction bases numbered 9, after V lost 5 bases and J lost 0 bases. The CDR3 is CASSPRDSQMNTEAFF. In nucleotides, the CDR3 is TGTGCCAGCAGCCCCAGGGACAGCCAAATGAACACTGAAGCTTTCTTT.

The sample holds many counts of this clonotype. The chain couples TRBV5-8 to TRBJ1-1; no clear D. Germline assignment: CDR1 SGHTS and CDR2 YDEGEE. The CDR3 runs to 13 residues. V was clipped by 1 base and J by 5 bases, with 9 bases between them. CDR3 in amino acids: CASSLKGGTEAFF. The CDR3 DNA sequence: TGTGCCAGCAGCTTGAAGGGAGGAACTGAAGCTTTCTTT. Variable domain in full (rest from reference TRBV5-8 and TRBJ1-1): EAGVTQSPTHLIKTRGQQATLRCSPISGHTSVYWYQQALGLGLQFLLWYDEGEERNRGNFPPRFSGRQFPNYSSELNVNALELEDSALYLCASSLKGGTEAFFGQGTRLTVV.

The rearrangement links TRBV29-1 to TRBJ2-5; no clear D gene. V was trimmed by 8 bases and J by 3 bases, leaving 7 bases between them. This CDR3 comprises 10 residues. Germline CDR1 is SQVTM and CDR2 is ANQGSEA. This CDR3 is CSTSEETQYF. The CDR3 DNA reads TGCAGCACTTCCGAAGAGACCCAGTACTTC.

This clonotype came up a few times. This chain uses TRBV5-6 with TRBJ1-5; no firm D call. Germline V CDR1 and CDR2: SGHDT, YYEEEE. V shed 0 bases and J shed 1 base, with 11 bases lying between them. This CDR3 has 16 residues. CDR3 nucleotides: TGTGCCAGCAGCTTGGAGCGAGGCGGGAGCAATCAGCCCCAGCATTTT. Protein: CASSLERGGSNQPQHF.

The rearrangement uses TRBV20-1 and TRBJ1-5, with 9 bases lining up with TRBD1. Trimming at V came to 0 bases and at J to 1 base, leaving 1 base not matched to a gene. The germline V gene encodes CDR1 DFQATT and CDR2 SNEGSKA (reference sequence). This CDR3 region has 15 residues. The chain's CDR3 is CSARDGTGSNQPQHF. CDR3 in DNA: TGCAGTGCTAGAGACGGGACAGGGAGCAATCAGCCCCAGCATTTT.

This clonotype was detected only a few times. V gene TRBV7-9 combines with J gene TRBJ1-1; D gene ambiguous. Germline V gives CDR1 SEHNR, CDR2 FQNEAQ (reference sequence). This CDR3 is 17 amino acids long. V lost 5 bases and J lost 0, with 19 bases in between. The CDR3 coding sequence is TGTGCCAGCAGCCCTCGTTCTGTGTCCCTTGTGAACACTGAAGCTTTCTTT. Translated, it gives CASSPRSVSLVNTEAFF.

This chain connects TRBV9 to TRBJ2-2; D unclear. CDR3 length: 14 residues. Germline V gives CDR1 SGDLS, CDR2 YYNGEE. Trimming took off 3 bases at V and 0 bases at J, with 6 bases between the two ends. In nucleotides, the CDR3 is TGTGCCAGCAGCGCAGGCCCGAACACCGGGGAGCTGTTTTTT. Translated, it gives CASSAGPNTGELFF.

CDR3 DNA: TGTGCCAGCAGCTTATGGCCTCCGGGACAGGGCCTCCAAGAGACCCAGTACTTC. The encoded protein is CASSLWPPGQGLQETQYF. The gene calls are TRBV7-8 and TRBJ2-5, with TRBD1 identical over 9 bases. This CDR3 has 18 residues. Per the germline V gene, CDR1 is SGHVS and CDR2 is FQNEAQ. With V trimmed by 2 bases and J by 1 base, 11 bases remained unmatched.

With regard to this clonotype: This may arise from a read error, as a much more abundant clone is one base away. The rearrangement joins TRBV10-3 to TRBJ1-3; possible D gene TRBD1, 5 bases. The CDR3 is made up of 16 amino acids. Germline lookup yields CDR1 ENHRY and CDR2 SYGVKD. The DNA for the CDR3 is TGTGCCATCAGTGACCGGGACGCCGGCTCTGGAAGCACCATATATTTT. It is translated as CAISDRDAGSGSTIYF.

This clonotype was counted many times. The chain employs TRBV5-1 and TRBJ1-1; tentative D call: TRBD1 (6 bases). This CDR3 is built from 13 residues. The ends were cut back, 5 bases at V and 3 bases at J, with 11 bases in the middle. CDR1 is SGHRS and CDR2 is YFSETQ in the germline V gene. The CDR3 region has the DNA TGCGCCAGCAGACAGGGATACGACACTGAAGCTTTCTTT. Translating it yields CASRQGYDTEAFF.

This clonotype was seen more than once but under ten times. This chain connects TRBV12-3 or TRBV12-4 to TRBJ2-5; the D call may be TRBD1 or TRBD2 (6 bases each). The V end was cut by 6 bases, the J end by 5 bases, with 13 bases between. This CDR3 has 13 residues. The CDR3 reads CASRQGLVETQYF. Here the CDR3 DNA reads TGTGCCAGCAGACAGGGACTTGTTGAGACCCAGTACTTC.

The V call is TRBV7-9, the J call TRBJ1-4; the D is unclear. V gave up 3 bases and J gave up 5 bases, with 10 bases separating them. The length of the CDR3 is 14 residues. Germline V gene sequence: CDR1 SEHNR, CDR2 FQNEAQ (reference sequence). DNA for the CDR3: TGTGCCAGCAGCTTTTCCGAGTTCAATGAAAAACTGTTTTTT. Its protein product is CASSFSEFNEKLFF.

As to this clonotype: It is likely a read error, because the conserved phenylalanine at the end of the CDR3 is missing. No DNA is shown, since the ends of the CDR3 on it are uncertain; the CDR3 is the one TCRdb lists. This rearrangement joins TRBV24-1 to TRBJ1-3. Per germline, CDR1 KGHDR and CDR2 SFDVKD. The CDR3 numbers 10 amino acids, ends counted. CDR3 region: CATSAGEAGL.

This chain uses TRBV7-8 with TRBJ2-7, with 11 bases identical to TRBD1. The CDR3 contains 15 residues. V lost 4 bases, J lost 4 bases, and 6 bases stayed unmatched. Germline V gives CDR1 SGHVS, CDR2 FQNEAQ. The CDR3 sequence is CASSYPGQGEYEQYF. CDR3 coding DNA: TGTGCCAGCAGCTATCCGGGACAGGGGGAGTACGAGCAGTACTTC.

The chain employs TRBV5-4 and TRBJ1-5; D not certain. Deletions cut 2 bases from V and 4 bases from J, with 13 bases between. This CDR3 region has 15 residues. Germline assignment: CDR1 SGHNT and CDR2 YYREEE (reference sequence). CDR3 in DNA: TGTGCCAGCAGCTTACATGTCATGAAGAATCAGCCCCAGCATTTT. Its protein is CASSLHVMKNQPQHF.

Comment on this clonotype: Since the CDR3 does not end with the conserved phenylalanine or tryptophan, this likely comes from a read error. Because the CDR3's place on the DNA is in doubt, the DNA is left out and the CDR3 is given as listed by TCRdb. CDR3: CSVGGDRGLY. The V and J genes are TRBV29-1 and TRBJ1-4; the table's D gene call, TRBD1, was not cross checked with the DNA. The CDR3 is 10 residues long, ends included. Germline V gene data show CDR1 as SQVTM and CDR2 as ANQGSEA.

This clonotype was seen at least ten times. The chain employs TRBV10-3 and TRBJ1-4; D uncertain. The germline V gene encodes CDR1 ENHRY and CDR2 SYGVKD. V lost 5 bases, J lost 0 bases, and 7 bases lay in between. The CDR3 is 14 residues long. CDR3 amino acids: CAISTDATNEKLFF. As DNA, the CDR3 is TGTGCCATCAGTACAGACGCAACTAATGAAAAACTGTTTTTT.

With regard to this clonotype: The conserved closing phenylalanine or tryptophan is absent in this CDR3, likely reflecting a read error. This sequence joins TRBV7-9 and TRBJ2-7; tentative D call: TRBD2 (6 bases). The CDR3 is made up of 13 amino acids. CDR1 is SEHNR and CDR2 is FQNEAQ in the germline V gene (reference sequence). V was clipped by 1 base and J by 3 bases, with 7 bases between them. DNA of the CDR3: TGTGCCAGCAGCTTAGACGGGGGCTACGAGCAGTACCCC. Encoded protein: CASSLDGGYEQYP.

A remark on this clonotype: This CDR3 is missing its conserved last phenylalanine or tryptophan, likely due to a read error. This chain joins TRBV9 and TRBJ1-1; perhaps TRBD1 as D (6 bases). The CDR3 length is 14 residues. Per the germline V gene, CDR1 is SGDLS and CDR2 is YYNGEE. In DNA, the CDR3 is TGTGCCGGCAGCGAAACAGGGTTGAACACTGAAGCTTTCTAT. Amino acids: CAGSETGLNTEAFY.

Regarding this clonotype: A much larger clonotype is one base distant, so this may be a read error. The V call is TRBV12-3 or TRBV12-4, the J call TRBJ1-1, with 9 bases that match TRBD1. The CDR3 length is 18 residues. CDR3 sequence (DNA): TGTGCCATCAGTGAGTCAATCCCGACAGGGGGAGGGAACACTGAAGCTTTCTTT. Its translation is CAISESIPTGGGNTEAFF.